This T cell receptor beta chain was found in a study of CD8 T cells in Susac syndrome. Random hexamers were used to reverse transcribe about 0.45 to 1 ug of RNA. By means of immunoSEQ multiplex PCR, TCR beta CDR3 spanning 54 Vbeta and 13 Jbeta underwent amplification. TCRdb re-derived calls from the immunoSEQ multiplex PCR reads in MiXCR, one entry per CDR3 protein. This table holds some 450,000 distinct CDR3 sequences, more than 70% found once. It was negative isolation that provided the CD8+ and CD4+ T cells, whereas TEMRA cells were enriched by FACS. Per germline, CDR1 MNHEY and CDR2 SMNVEV (reference sequence). V trimming: 4 bases; J trimming: 3 bases; junction bases outside the gene matches: 14. The CDR3 covers 17 residues.

Sequencing was carried out using CD8+ T cells from PBMCs. V usage is TRBV27 and J usage is TRBJ1-1; 7 bases match TRBD1. The TCR comes from a human donor with multiple sclerosis. For the CDR3, the DNA is TGTGCCAGCAGTTCCCCCGGACAGGCCGGGTGGGACACTGAAGCTTTCTTT. Protein: CASSSPGQAGWDTEAFF.